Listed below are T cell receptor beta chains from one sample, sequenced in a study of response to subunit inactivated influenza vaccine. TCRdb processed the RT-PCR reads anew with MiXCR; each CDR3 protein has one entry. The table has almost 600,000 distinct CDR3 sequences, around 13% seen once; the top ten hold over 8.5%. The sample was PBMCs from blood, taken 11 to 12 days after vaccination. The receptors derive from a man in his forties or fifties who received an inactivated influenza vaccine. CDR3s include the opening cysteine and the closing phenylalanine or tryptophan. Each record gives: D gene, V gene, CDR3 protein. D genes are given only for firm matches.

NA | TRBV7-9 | CASSSGQPGAGELFF
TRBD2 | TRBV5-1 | CASSPDGGSTDTQYF
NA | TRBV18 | CASSPQQGVEQFF
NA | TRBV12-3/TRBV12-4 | CASSRSGEYNRDPF
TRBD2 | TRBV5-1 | CASTLGTSGASDTQYF
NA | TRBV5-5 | CASSWTLGTFEQYF
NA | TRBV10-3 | CAIMGQSTDTQYF
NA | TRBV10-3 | CAISEYGSSYGYTF
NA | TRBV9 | CASSGDRDSPYNEQFF
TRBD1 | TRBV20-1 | CSARVDRPYNEQFF
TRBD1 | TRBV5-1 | CASSYQGTGGLDTEAFF
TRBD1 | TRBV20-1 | CSAPGTGSTGELFF
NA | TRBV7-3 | CASSLGQSGEQYF
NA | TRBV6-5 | CASSYSTGDEQYF
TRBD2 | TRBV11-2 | CASSFLAGGSLATGELFF
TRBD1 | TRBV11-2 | CASSLGGLRTGTDTQYF
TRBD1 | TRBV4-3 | CASSQEGQGFSYNSPLHF
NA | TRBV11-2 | CASSRRVGLLGQYF
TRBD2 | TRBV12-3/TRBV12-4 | CASHQGLVYNEQFF
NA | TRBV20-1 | CSAPPAGRTDTQYF
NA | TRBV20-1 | CSAPVSGYTF
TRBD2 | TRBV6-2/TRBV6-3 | CATATSGAETQYF
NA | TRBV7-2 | CASSASGSSYEQYF
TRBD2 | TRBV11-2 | CASSLAGRRNEQYF
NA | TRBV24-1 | CATSDPSVDEQFF
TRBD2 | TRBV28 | CATQPSSGKSGELFF
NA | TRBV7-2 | CASSLASSTQSHYGYTF
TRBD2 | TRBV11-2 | CASSAWVAGAYEQYF
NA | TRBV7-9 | CASSNTEGGREKLFF
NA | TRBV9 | CASSPTVTGEQFF
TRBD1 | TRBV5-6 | CASSLYGQGNSPLHF
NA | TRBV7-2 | CASSPPAGYQETQYF
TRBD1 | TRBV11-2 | CASSLGTGQLEQYF
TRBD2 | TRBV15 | CATSGGLAARQETQYF
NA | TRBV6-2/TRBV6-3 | CASNRGNNQPQHF
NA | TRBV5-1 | CASSLVTYYEQYF
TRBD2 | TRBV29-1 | CSVRGLVSNEQFF
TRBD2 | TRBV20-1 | CSAKTKREYNEQFF
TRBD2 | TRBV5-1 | CASSLSGRSTYEQYF
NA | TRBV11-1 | CASSSRNRITGELFF
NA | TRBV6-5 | CASSYGGRMGAFF
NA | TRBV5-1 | CASSLVTGLGETKLFF
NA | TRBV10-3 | CAIRNPDSNNEQFF
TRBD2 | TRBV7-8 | CASSLAAGGTDTQYF
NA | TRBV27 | CARPFRGPTNTEELFF
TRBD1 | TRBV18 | CASSRDRAKTPTYEQYF
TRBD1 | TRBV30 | CAWGWTGDGANVLTF
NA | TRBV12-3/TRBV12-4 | CASSRQTSPHPDTQYF